This entry features one T cell receptor (beta chain) sequence. Per the original methods: Amplification of reference gene primers was used by the study to estimate nucleated cell counts. Data came from immunoSEQ multiplex PCR; TCRdb stores just in-frame clones and leaves some out. The V and J calls and the clone size are those of that table, but D and trimming were determined from the DNA. The profile covers a few hundred thousand clones, with about four fifths appearing a single time and about 1.2% taken by the ten largest. The sample is drawn from a study of blood T cell repertoires in COVID-19. Study-level background: Researchers got acute and convalescent COVID-19 samples from the United States, Italy and Spain. PBMCs, B-cell-depleted T cells, or T cells provided the cDNA or gDNA that made up the material.

With 3 bases removed from V and 5 bases from J, the gap between germline ends came to 4 bases. CDR3 length equals 12 residues. Sequencing was performed on peripheral blood. J is TRBJ2-2 and V is TRBV12-3 or TRBV12-4; D remains ambiguous. This sequence was found in a woman aged 45-65 years with acute or convalescent COVID-19. CDR3 amino acids: CASSFGTGELFF. In DNA, the CDR3 is TGTGCCAGCAGTTTCGGGACCGGGGAGCTGTTTTTT.